This T cell receptor (beta chain) was documented in a study of T cell repertoires in cytomegalovirus infection. Study information: Based on public TCR beta signatures, there were indications of CMV infection and of a matching HLA type.

This CDR3 has 12 residues. V lost 8 bases, J lost 4 bases, and 11 bases lay in between. The germline V gene has CDR1 KGHSH and CDR2 LQKENI. This clonotype appeared many times. The target antigen is unknown. Study-level results: Using cumulative public TCR beta family frequency, the authors identified those who carried CMV together with the relevant HLA.

TCRdb analysed the reads with MiXCR anew, one entry per CDR3 protein. The repertoire includes 560,000 or so distinct CDR3 sequences, approximately 16% of them detected once, and under 30% sits in the top ten. Sequences were obtained from CD8+ T cells from PBMCs. The sequence was obtained from a human donor in good health (CMV status not recorded). Some clones in this sample may be carry-over from other donors' samples. V and J are TRBV18 and TRBJ2-5, with unresolved D. The CDR3 nucleotides read TGTGCCAGCAGCCCCCCTAGAGAGACCCAGTACTTC. This translates into CASSPPRETQYF.